The present T cell receptor (beta chain) was sequenced within a study of CD8 T cells in Susac syndrome. Germline V CDR1 and CDR2: LNHDA, SQIVND (reference sequence). With 11 bases clipped from V and 4 bases from J, the junction kept 9 bases outside the gene matches. The CDR3 runs to 14 residues. The study, taken as a whole, reports: The study conceded that relatively few individuals underwent its TCR sequencing and HLA analysis.

The RNA, roughly 0.45 to 1 ug, was put through reverse transcription using random hexamers. Amplification of the TCR beta CDR3 was carried out by immunoSEQ multiplex PCR, which spanned a total of 54 Vbeta and 13 Jbeta segments. TCRdb redid the calling of the immunoSEQ multiplex PCR reads with MiXCR, one entry per CDR3 protein. The sample yields approximately 230,000 distinct CDR3 sequences, around 93% seen once. With respect to this clonotype: The antigen is not known.

Sequencing of TCR beta was performed on blood CD8+ and CD4+ T cells. It was negative isolation that provided the CD8+ and CD4+ T cells, whereas TEMRA cells were enriched by FACS. The clonotype was recovered from a human donor with multiple sclerosis. V usage is TRBV19 and J usage is TRBJ1-5, with 9 bases lining up with TRBD1. Sequencing used CD4+ T cells from PBMCs. The CDR3, as DNA: TGTGCCGGGTCCGGACAGGGGTATAATCAGCCCCAGCATTTT. Amino acids: CAGSGQGYNQPQHF.